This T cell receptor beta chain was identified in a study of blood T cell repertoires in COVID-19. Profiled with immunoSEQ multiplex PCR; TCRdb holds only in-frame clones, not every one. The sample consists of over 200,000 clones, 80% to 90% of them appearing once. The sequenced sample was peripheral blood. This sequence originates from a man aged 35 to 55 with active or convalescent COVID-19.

The CDR3 DNA follows: TGTGCCAGCAGCCCTGGCGGGGTCGGTGGAAACACCATATATTTT. The encoded protein is CASSPGGVGGNTIYF. This chain uses TRBV5-4 with TRBJ1-3, with no clear D. CDR3 size: 15 residues. Germline lookup yields CDR1 SGHNT and CDR2 YYREEE (reference sequence). Deletions cut 4 bases from V and 3 bases from J, with 14 bases between.